This is a list of T cell receptor beta chains from one sample in a study of cytomegalovirus exposure and HLA in healthy donors. This table comes from immunoSEQ multiplex PCR, and its TCRdb copy is limited to in-frame clones, with some not included. This table holds under 100,000 clones, roughly 96% found once. The sample consisted of PBMCs. The receptors originated from a man between 18 and 29 years old in good health and CMV-seronegative. The CDR3 runs from the conserved cysteine through the conserved F or W. A D gene is named only where the DNA matches it firmly. Expanded clones are given a class, and other clones once, few, many or no size at all.

v_gene: TRBV20-1; abundance: NA; d_gene: NA; j_gene: TRBJ2-1; CDR3aa: CSASTTGEQFF; CDR3nt: TGCAGTGCTAGTACCACAGGGGAGCAGTTCTTC
v_gene: TRBV4-1; abundance: NA; d_gene: TRBD2; j_gene: TRBJ2-1; CDR3aa: CASSQLNLAGVTFLNSYNEQFF; CDR3nt: TGCGCCAGCAGCCAACTTAACTTAGCGGGAGTCACATTTCTCAACTCCTACAATGAGCAGTTCTTC
v_gene: TRBV18; abundance: NA; d_gene: NA; j_gene: TRBJ2-5; CDR3aa: CASSPNRLSAGQETQYF; CDR3nt: TGTGCCAGCTCACCTAATAGGTTGTCGGCCGGGCAAGAGACCCAGTACTTC
v_gene: TRBV6-5; abundance: NA; d_gene: NA; j_gene: TRBJ1-2; CDR3aa: CASSTGGMPYGYTF; CDR3nt: TGTGCCAGCAGTACCGGGGGGATGCCCTATGGCTACACCTTC
v_gene: TRBV5-1; abundance: NA; d_gene: NA; j_gene: TRBJ1-3; CDR3aa: CASSLDRVGNTIYF; CDR3nt: TGCGCCAGCAGCTTGGACAGGGTTGGAAACACCATATATTTT
v_gene: TRBV10-2; abundance: NA; d_gene: NA; j_gene: TRBJ2-7; CDR3aa: CASSFGGPGYEQYF; CDR3nt: TGCGCCAGCAGTTTCGGAGGGCCGGGGTACGAGCAGTACTTC
v_gene: TRBV7-2; abundance: NA; d_gene: NA; j_gene: TRBJ2-2; CDR3aa: CASSQLINTGELFF; CDR3nt: TGTGCCAGCAGCCAACTAATAAACACCGGGGAGCTGTTTTTT
v_gene: TRBV7-2; abundance: NA; d_gene: NA; j_gene: TRBJ2-1; CDR3aa: CASSYGWGEATTYNEQFF; CDR3nt: TGTGCCAGCAGCTATGGGTGGGGGGAGGCTACTACTTACAATGAGCAGTTCTTC
v_gene: TRBV7-9; abundance: NA; d_gene: NA; j_gene: TRBJ2-1; CDR3aa: CASSGRDSLKEQFF; CDR3nt: TGTGCCAGCAGCGGCCGGGATTCCTTGAAGGAGCAGTTCTTC
v_gene: TRBV28; abundance: NA; d_gene: TRBD1; j_gene: TRBJ2-7; CDR3aa: CASSSPGQGTYEQYF; CDR3nt: TGTGCCAGCAGTTCACCGGGACAGGGGACCTACGAGCAGTACTTC
v_gene: TRBV7-2; abundance: NA; d_gene: NA; j_gene: TRBJ2-1; CDR3aa: CASSPLGAGRTYNEQFF; CDR3nt: TGTGCCAGCAGCCCTCTCGGCGCGGGACGCACCTACAATGAGCAGTTCTTC
v_gene: TRBV4-2; abundance: NA; d_gene: TRBD2; j_gene: TRBJ2-1; CDR3aa: CASSRISGSSYNEQFF; CDR3nt: TGTGCCAGCAGCCGGATTAGCGGGAGCTCCTACAATGAGCAGTTCTTC
v_gene: TRBV4-1; abundance: NA; d_gene: NA; j_gene: TRBJ2-3; CDR3aa: CASSQENTATTDTQYF; CDR3nt: TGCGCCAGCAGCCAAGAGAACACAGCCACCACAGATACGCAGTATTTT
v_gene: TRBV6-5; abundance: NA; d_gene: NA; j_gene: TRBJ1-4; CDR3aa: CASMGMGEKLFF; CDR3nt: TGTGCCAGCATGGGCATGGGTGAAAAACTGTTTTTT
v_gene: TRBV25-1; abundance: NA; d_gene: NA; j_gene: TRBJ1-1; CDR3aa: CASSKQGTYAEAFF; CDR3nt: TGTGCCAGCAGTAAACAGGGCACTTACGCTGAAGCTTTCTTT
v_gene: TRBV30; abundance: NA; d_gene: TRBD1; j_gene: TRBJ1-5; CDR3aa: CAWSVGQAPQHF; CDR3nt: TGTGCCTGGAGTGTAGGACAGGCCCCTCAGCATTTT
v_gene: TRBV6-1; abundance: NA; d_gene: TRBD1; j_gene: TRBJ2-4; CDR3aa: CASRPGQGHIQYF; CDR3nt: TGTGCCAGCAGGCCCGGACAGGGGCACATTCAGTACTTC
v_gene: TRBV28; abundance: NA; d_gene: NA; j_gene: TRBJ2-3; CDR3aa: CASSFVTQATDTQYF; CDR3nt: TGTGCCAGCAGTTTTGTGACACAGGCCACAGATACGCAGTATTTT
v_gene: TRBV5-1; abundance: NA; d_gene: TRBD1; j_gene: TRBJ2-3; CDR3aa: CASSQGQGRGTDTQYF; CDR3nt: TGCGCCAGCAGCCAGGGACAGGGCAGGGGCACAGATACGCAGTATTTT
v_gene: TRBV5-4; abundance: NA; d_gene: NA; j_gene: TRBJ2-7; CDR3aa: CASSYSSYEQYF; CDR3nt: TGTGCCAGCAGCTACAGCTCCTACGAGCAGTACTTC
v_gene: TRBV19; abundance: NA; d_gene: NA; j_gene: TRBJ1-5; CDR3aa: CASSQRVDQPQHF; CDR3nt: TGTGCCAGTAGCCAACGGGTTGATCAGCCCCAGCATTTT
v_gene: TRBV5-6; abundance: NA; d_gene: NA; j_gene: TRBJ1-2; CDR3aa: CASSGFRGTAYSYTF; CDR3nt: TGTGCCAGCAGCGGGTTTAGGGGAACCGCGTATAGCTACACCTTC
v_gene: TRBV5-5; abundance: NA; d_gene: TRBD2; j_gene: TRBJ2-7; CDR3aa: CASSPGTSGRNEQYF; CDR3nt: TGTGCCAGCAGCCCCGGGACTAGCGGGAGAAACGAGCAGTACTTC
v_gene: TRBV7-9; abundance: NA; d_gene: NA; j_gene: TRBJ2-1; CDR3aa: CASSLAMQARPYNEQFF; CDR3nt: TGTGCCAGCAGCTTAGCTATGCAAGCGAGACCCTACAATGAGCAGTTCTTC
v_gene: TRBV14; abundance: NA; d_gene: NA; j_gene: TRBJ2-1; CDR3aa: CASRVDGSSYNEQFF; CDR3nt: TGTGCCAGCAGGGTCGACGGGAGCTCCTACAATGAGCAGTTCTTC
v_gene: TRBV27; abundance: NA; d_gene: NA; j_gene: TRBJ2-7; CDR3aa: CASSLGRLAYEQYF; CDR3nt: TGTGCCAGCAGTTTGGGGAGGCTCGCCTACGAGCAGTACTTC
v_gene: TRBV5-1; abundance: NA; d_gene: TRBD2; j_gene: TRBJ2-5; CDR3aa: CASSFSGETQYF; CDR3nt: TGCGCCAGCAGCTTTAGCGGGGAGACCCAGTACTTC
v_gene: TRBV7-9; abundance: NA; d_gene: TRBD2; j_gene: TRBJ2-2; CDR3aa: CASSFGGRATGELFF; CDR3nt: TGTGCCAGCAGCTTTGGCGGGAGGGCCACCGGGGAGCTGTTTTTT
v_gene: TRBV18; abundance: NA; d_gene: TRBD1; j_gene: TRBJ1-2; CDR3aa: CASSPQRQGRDGYTF; CDR3nt: TGTGCCAGCTCACCCCAGAGACAGGGACGAGATGGCTACACCTTC
v_gene: TRBV5-1; abundance: NA; d_gene: TRBD1; j_gene: TRBJ2-1; CDR3aa: CASSLRDSPTDEQFF; CDR3nt: TGCGCCAGCAGCCTCCGGGACAGCCCTACGGATGAGCAGTTCTTC
v_gene: TRBV10-3; abundance: NA; d_gene: TRBD2; j_gene: TRBJ2-1; CDR3aa: CAIRLSGRDNEQFF; CDR3nt: TGTGCCATCAGACTTAGCGGGAGGGACAATGAGCAGTTCTTC
v_gene: TRBV15; abundance: NA; d_gene: NA; j_gene: TRBJ2-1; CDR3aa: CATSRDLGGDNEQFF; CDR3nt: TGTGCCACCAGCAGAGATCTAGGGGGGGACAATGAGCAGTTCTTC
v_gene: TRBV11-2; abundance: once; d_gene: TRBD1; j_gene: TRBJ1-1; CDR3aa: CASSSSDRGNTEAFF; CDR3nt: TGTGCCAGCAGCTCGTCTGACAGGGGGAACACTGAAGCTTTCTTT
v_gene: TRBV6-5; abundance: NA; d_gene: NA; j_gene: TRBJ2-1; CDR3aa: CASSYSPSSYNEQFF; CDR3nt: TGTGCCAGCAGTTACTCTCCGAGCTCCTACAATGAGCAGTTCTTC
v_gene: TRBV4-1; abundance: NA; d_gene: TRBD1; j_gene: TRBJ1-4; CDR3aa: CASSHPPHRGLTNEKLFF; CDR3nt: TGCGCCAGCAGCCATCCGCCCCACAGGGGGCTCACTAATGAAAAACTGTTTTTT
v_gene: TRBV15; abundance: NA; d_gene: NA; j_gene: TRBJ2-4; CDR3aa: CATSSRVKNIQYF; CDR3nt: TGTGCCACCAGCAGCAGGGTCAAAAACATTCAGTACTTC
v_gene: TRBV29-1; abundance: NA; d_gene: TRBD2; j_gene: TRBJ2-1; CDR3aa: CSVEVREREFREQFF; CDR3nt: TGCAGCGTTGAAGTCAGGGAGCGGGAGTTTCGTGAGCAGTTCTTC
v_gene: TRBV5-4; abundance: NA; d_gene: TRBD2; j_gene: TRBJ2-2; CDR3aa: CASSPGLVAGELFF; CDR3nt: TGTGCCAGCAGCCCTGGACTAGTTGCCGGGGAGCTGTTTTTT
v_gene: TRBV6-5; abundance: NA; d_gene: TRBD2; j_gene: TRBJ2-1; CDR3aa: CASSYFVSGTENEQFF; CDR3nt: TGTGCCAGCAGTTACTTTGTGAGCGGGACCGAGAATGAGCAGTTCTTC